Listed below are T cell receptor beta chains from one sample, sequenced in a study of blood T cell repertoires in COVID-19. Measured with immunoSEQ multiplex PCR; TCRdb has only the in-frame clones, and not every one. The profile shows 100,000 to 150,000 clones, over 80% of them singletons. Sequenced input: peripheral blood. These receptors originate from a man in his 70s with acute or convalescent COVID-19. Each CDR3 is given with its conserved first and last residue. Only part of the rows carry a size: once, few, many, or a class if the clone is expanded.

. | 18 | TRBV6-4 | CASSDSLALWRDRGQAFF
. | 18 | TRBV19 | CASSFRRDRGLLGTEAFF
. | 13 | TRBV6-5 | CASSLDRSYGYTF
. | 11 | TRBV20-1 | CSAKFSDGYTF
few | 13 | TRBV7-9 | CASSLEPTPDYTF
. | 15 | TRBV9 | CASSVDPQNNQPQHF
. | 13 | TRBV2 | CASSERQDTEAFF
. | 16 | TRBV28 | CASSTTRGGQREKLFF
. | 19 | TRBV6-2/TRBV6-3 | CASSPTLAGGRFSYNEQFF
. | 19 | TRBV10-2 | CASSESFRGLAGSGETQYF
. | 14 | TRBV27 | CASRGTGITGELFF
. | 14 | TRBV27 | CASSPGTSTKTQYF
once | 14 | TRBV6-6 | CASSSRQAGSPLHF
. | 16 | TRBV10-2 | CASSETGRRRGNEQFF
. | 15 | TRBV15 | CATSGGTADLGGYTF
. | 14 | TRBV11-1 | CASSRTRDINGYTF
few | 15 | TRBV28 | CASSLSGGDYNEQFF
. | 15 | TRBV6-5 | CAGRRDRAGSYEQYF
. | 15 | TRBV11-2 | CASSLWGATNEKLFF
. | 14 | TRBV5-1 | CASRRGQGNTEAFF
. | 18 | TRBV4-2 | CASSHRGTSGGNTGELFF
. | 12 | TRBV19 | CASSIRGTEAFF
. | 16 | TRBV6-5 | CASSSHPSQGGTEAFF
. | 17 | TRBV28 | CASSSQWGPSGANVLTF
. | 16 | TRBV7-9 | CASSPPGTGLYNEQFF